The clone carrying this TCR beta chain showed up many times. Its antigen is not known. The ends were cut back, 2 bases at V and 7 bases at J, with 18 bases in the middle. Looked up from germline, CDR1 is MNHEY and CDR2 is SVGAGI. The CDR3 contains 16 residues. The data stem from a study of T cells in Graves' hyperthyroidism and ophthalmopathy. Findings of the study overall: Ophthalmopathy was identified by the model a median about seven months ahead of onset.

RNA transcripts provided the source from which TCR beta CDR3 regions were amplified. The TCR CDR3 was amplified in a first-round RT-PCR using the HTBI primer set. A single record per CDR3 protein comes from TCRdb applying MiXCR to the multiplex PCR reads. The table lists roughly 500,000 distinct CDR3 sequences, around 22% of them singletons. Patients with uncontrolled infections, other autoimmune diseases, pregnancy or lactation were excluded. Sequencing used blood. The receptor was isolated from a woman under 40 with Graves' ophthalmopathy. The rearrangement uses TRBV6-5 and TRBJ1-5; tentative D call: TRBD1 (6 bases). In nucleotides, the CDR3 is TGTGCCAGCAGTTACCTACGGGGGGGCGGCGGACAGCCCCAGCATTTT. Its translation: CASSYLRGGGGQPQHF.